This is a list of T cell receptor beta chains from one sample in a study of cytomegalovirus exposure and HLA in healthy donors. TCRdb's table, derived via immunoSEQ multiplex PCR, lists solely in-frame clones and lacks some. The sample has tens of thousands of clones, 81% seen once. The sample comprised PBMCs. The receptors shown here come from a girl aged 2-15 years in good health and CMV-seropositive. Each CDR3 is given with its conserved first and last residue. Each record gives: clone size, D gene, J gene, V gene, CDR3 protein, CDR3 DNA. A D gene is named only where the DNA matches it firmly. Only some rows state a clone size, as once, few, many or a class for expanded clones.

clone_size: .; d_call: TRBD1; j_call: TRBJ2-6; v_call: TRBV28; cdr3_aa: CASSFRTGRTNVLTF; cdr3_nt: TGTGCCAGCAGTTTTCGGACAGGGAGGACCAACGTCCTGACTTTC
clone_size: .; d_call: TRBD2; j_call: TRBJ2-1; v_call: TRBV4-1; cdr3_aa: CASSQAARGRMVEQFF; cdr3_nt: TGCGCCAGCAGCCAGGCGGCGCGCGGGAGGATGGTTGAGCAGTTCTTC
clone_size: .; d_call: TRBD2; j_call: TRBJ2-1; v_call: TRBV28; cdr3_aa: CASSSIAGGLNEQFF; cdr3_nt: TGTGCCAGCAGTTCTATAGCGGGAGGGCTGAATGAGCAGTTCTTC
clone_size: .; d_call: TRBD1; j_call: TRBJ2-3; v_call: TRBV6-5; cdr3_aa: CASTEGAGTQYF; cdr3_nt: TGTGCCAGCACCGAGGGGGCAGGTACGCAGTATTTT
clone_size: once; d_call: .; j_call: TRBJ2-3; v_call: TRBV5-1; cdr3_aa: CASSAGQHSTDTQYF; cdr3_nt: TGCGCCAGCAGCGCGGGACAGCACAGCACAGATACGCAGTATTTT
clone_size: .; d_call: TRBD2; j_call: TRBJ2-7; v_call: TRBV9; cdr3_aa: CASSARTSEGEQYF; cdr3_nt: TGTGCCAGCAGCGCCCGGACTAGCGAAGGCGAGCAGTACTTC
clone_size: .; d_call: TRBD2; j_call: TRBJ2-2; v_call: TRBV29-1; cdr3_aa: CSVVTWGLAGTGELFF; cdr3_nt: TGCAGCGTCGTCACATGGGGGCTAGCGGGCACCGGGGAGCTGTTTTTT
clone_size: .; d_call: .; j_call: TRBJ2-7; v_call: TRBV6-1; cdr3_aa: CASAGWQVEQYF; cdr3_nt: TGTGCCAGCGCTGGATGGCAGGTCGAGCAGTACTTC
clone_size: .; d_call: TRBD2; j_call: TRBJ2-7; v_call: TRBV10-3; cdr3_aa: CAIRGTSGSYEQYF; cdr3_nt: TGTGCCATCAGAGGGACTAGCGGCTCCTACGAGCAGTACTTC
clone_size: .; d_call: TRBD1; j_call: TRBJ1-1; v_call: TRBV28; cdr3_aa: CASSLYRGSYTEAFF; cdr3_nt: TGTGCCAGCAGTTTATACAGGGGAAGTTATACTGAAGCTTTCTTT
clone_size: .; d_call: TRBD2; j_call: TRBJ2-1; v_call: TRBV27; cdr3_aa: CASRGGLTYNEQFF; cdr3_nt: TGTGCCAGCCGGGGAGGGTTAACCTACAATGAGCAGTTCTTC
clone_size: .; d_call: .; j_call: TRBJ2-7; v_call: TRBV29-1; cdr3_aa: CSVVAGILYEQYF; cdr3_nt: TGCAGCGTCGTCGCGGGGATACTTTACGAGCAGTACTTC
clone_size: .; d_call: .; j_call: TRBJ1-5; v_call: TRBV19; cdr3_aa: CASNRQVDQPQHF; cdr3_nt: TGTGCCAGTAACCGACAGGTCGATCAGCCCCAGCATTTT
clone_size: once; d_call: TRBD2; j_call: TRBJ2-2; v_call: TRBV7-6; cdr3_aa: CASSLARTSGSVGTGELFF; cdr3_nt: TGTGCCAGCAGCTTAGCCAGGACTAGCGGGAGTGTCGGCACCGGGGAGCTGTTTTTT